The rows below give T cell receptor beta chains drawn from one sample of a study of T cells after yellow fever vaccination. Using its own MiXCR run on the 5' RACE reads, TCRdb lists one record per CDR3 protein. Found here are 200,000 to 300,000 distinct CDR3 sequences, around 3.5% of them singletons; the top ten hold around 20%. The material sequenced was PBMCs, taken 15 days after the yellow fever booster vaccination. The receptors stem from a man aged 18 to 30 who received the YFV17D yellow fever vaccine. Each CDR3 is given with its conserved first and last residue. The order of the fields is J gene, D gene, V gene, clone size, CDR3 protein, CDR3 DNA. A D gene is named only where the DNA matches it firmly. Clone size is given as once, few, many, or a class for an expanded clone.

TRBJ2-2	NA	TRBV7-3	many	CASSSPNTGELFF	TGTGCCAGCAGCTCCCCGAACACCGGGGAGCTGTTTTTT
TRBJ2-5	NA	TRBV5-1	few	CASSLERGTETQYF	TGCGCCAGCAGCTTGGAGCGTGGGACGGAGACCCAGTACTTC
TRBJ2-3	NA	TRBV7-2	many	CASNPWGPRGTDTQYF	TGTGCCAGCAACCCTTGGGGTCCCCGGGGCACAGATACGCAGTATTTT
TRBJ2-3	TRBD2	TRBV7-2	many	CASSPGTSGEFSDTQYF	TGTGCCAGCAGCCCCGGGACTAGCGGGGAGTTCTCAGATACGCAGTATTTT
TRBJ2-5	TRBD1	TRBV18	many	CASSAGTGGRETQYF	TGTGCCAGCTCAGCCGGGACAGGGGGCAGAGAGACCCAGTACTTC
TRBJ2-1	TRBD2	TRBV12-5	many	CASASSGGARQFF	TGTGCTAGTGCCTCCAGCGGGGGGGCCAGGCAGTTCTTC
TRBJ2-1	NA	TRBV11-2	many	CASSFAAPARRFF	TGTGCCAGCAGCTTTGCTGCCCCAGCGCGGAGGTTCTTC
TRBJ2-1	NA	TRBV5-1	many	CASTNSLPQNEQFF	TGCGCCAGCACGAACTCGTTGCCCCAGAATGAGCAGTTCTTC
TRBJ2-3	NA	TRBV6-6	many	CASNVGLGNTDTQYF	TGTGCCAGCAACGTGGGGCTTGGGAACACAGATACGCAGTATTTT
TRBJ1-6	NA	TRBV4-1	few	CASSQKKSITGNNSPLHF	TGCGCCAGCAGCCAGAAAAAGTCTATCACAGGAAATAATTCACCCCTCCACTTT
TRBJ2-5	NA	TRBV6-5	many	CASSYNDGAGETQYF	TGTGCCAGCAGTTACAACGATGGGGCAGGCGAGACCCAGTACTTC
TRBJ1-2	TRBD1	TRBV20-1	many	CSARGGQGSGNYGYTF	TGCAGTGCTAGAGGTGGACAGGGGAGTGGTAACTATGGCTACACCTTC
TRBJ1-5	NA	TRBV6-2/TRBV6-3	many	CASSYSGRGNQPQHF	TGTGCCAGCAGTTACTCGGGAAGGGGCAATCAGCCCCAGCATTTT
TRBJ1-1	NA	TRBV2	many	CASSPQGNTEAFF	TGTGCCAGCAGCCCCCAGGGGAACACTGAAGCTTTCTTT